This entry lists 22 T cell receptor beta chains sequenced from one sample in a study of T cells in Graves' hyperthyroidism and ophthalmopathy. RNA transcripts gave rise to amplified TCR beta CDR3 regions. In the first-round RT-PCR of the TCR CDR3, the HTBI primer set was used. From the multiplex PCR reads, TCRdb called clonotypes with MiXCR, one entry per CDR3 protein. The table lists more than 350,000 distinct CDR3 sequences, about 15% of them singletons. The sample comprised blood. Receptors were obtained from a woman in her 30s with Graves' hyperthyroidism.

Worth noting for this clonotype: A read error may produce the germline difference seen at one junction end. The CDR3 loop is CANSTGPQLGGNTIYF. The DNA for the CDR3 is TGTGCCAACAGTACCGGACCGCAGCTGGGAGGAAACACCATATATTTT. V is TRBV6-1 and J is TRBJ1-3; D is unclear. Germline CDR1 MNHNS, CDR2 SASEGT. The CDR3 loop spans 16 amino acids.

This clonotype was seen at least ten times. The J gene is TRBJ2-1, the V gene TRBV3-1; TRBD2 matches 8 bases. Germline lookup yields CDR1 LGHDT and CDR2 YNNKEL (reference sequence). The trim removed 1 base at V and 6 bases at J, leaving 8 bases unmatched. The CDR3 sequence is 16 residues long. The CDR3 here is CASSQVLLAAVNEQFF. CDR3 coding DNA: TGTGCCAGCAGCCAAGTGCTACTAGCGGCGGTCAATGAGCAGTTCTTC.

The chain links TRBV29-1 to TRBJ2-1; perhaps TRBD2 as D (6 bases). CDR3 size: 15 residues. With 3 bases removed from V and 2 bases from J, the gap between germline ends came to 14 bases. Germline lookup yields CDR1 SQVTM and CDR2 ANQGSEA. The CDR3 DNA follows: TGCAGCGTTGACCCAACGGGAGCTACCTACAATGAGCAGTTCTTC. It codes for CSVDPTGATYNEQFF.

At least ten counts were recorded for this clonotype. J is TRBJ2-5 and V is TRBV6-6; no clear D gene. V gave up 2 bases and J gave up 5 bases, with 9 bases separating them. The CDR3 extends over 13 amino acids. Germline V gene data show CDR1 as MNHNY and CDR2 as SVGAGI (reference sequence). This chain's CDR3 is CASSYPARETQYF. The CDR3, as DNA: TGTGCCAGCAGTTACCCGGCCCGGGAGACCCAGTACTTC.

This clonotype has ten or more counts. The chain uses TRBV13 and TRBJ1-2; D may be TRBD1 (5 bases). The CDR3 runs 14 residues. Germline-derived CDR1 and CDR2 are PRHDT and FYEKMQ (reference sequence). V was cut by 5 bases and J by 3 bases, with 13 bases left in between. CDR3 DNA sequence: TGTGCCAGCAGCAACAGGTATCTCGACTATGGCTACACCTTC. As protein: CASSNRYLDYGYTF.

The V gene is TRBV7-9, the J gene TRBJ2-3; 11 bases fit TRBD1. This CDR3 spans 16 amino acids. The V segment lost 4 bases and the J segment 5 bases; nucleotides outside the gene matches: 8. Germline-derived CDR1 and CDR2 are SEHNR and FQNEAQ (reference sequence). For the CDR3, the DNA is TGTGCCAGCAGCTCGGCGGGACAGGGGGTGGGAGATACGCAGTATTTT. Translating it yields CASSSAGQGVGDTQYF.

V is TRBV2 and J is TRBJ2-6; D remains unclear. Trimming cost V 6 bases and J 0 bases, with 18 bases left between them. This CDR3 comprises 18 residues. CDR1 SNHLY and CDR2 FYNNEI come from the germline V gene. DNA for the CDR3: TGTGCCAGCAGAATAGGAGCCAGGACCTCCTCTGGGGCCAACGTCCTGACTTTC. Translating gives CASRIGARTSSGANVLTF.

This clonotype appeared a few times. The V call is TRBV29-1, the J call TRBJ2-5; the match to TRBD1 covers 7 bases. The V segment lost 4 bases and the J segment 5 bases; nucleotides outside the gene matches: 13. Germline CDR1 SQVTM, CDR2 ANQGSEA. This CDR3 has 15 residues. CDR3 DNA sequence: TGCAGCGTTGCCCCCGGACAGGCCCGGGGCGAGACCCAGTACTTC. Protein: CSVAPGQARGETQYF.

This clonotype has more than one count but fewer than ten. The V call is TRBV12-3 or TRBV12-4, the J call TRBJ2-7; TRBD1 matches 8 bases. This CDR3 has 15 amino acids. Trimming at V came to 3 bases and at J to 7 bases, leaving 11 bases not matched to a gene. This chain's CDR3 is CASSFVRTGLLEQYF. The DNA of the CDR3 is TGTGCCAGCAGTTTCGTTAGGACAGGGTTGTTGGAGCAGTACTTC.

This clonotype was counted ten times or more. V usage is TRBV29-1 and J usage is TRBJ2-5; 13 nucleotides align to TRBD2. The trim removed 7 bases at V and 2 bases at J, leaving 7 bases unmatched. The length of the CDR3 is 15 residues. Germline CDR1 reads SQVTM; CDR2 reads ANQGSEA. CDR3 in DNA: TGCAGCGCCGGACTAGCGGGAGCAAGTCAAGAGACCCAGTACTTC. As protein: CSAGLAGASQETQYF.

This clonotype was observed many times. The chain has TRBV20-1 and TRBJ2-7; D ambiguous. Germline V gene data show CDR1 as DFQATT and CDR2 as SNEGSKA (reference sequence). The V gene lost 4 bases and the J gene lost 6 bases, with 13 bases spanning the gap. The CDR3 consists of 12 residues. This CDR3 reads CSATLLSGEQYF. Written as DNA, the CDR3 is TGCAGTGCTACCCTCCTTTCGGGCGAGCAGTACTTC.

This clonotype appeared a few times. The chain recombines TRBV6-1 with TRBJ2-2, with 8 positions matching TRBD2. This CDR3 is built from 14 residues. The ends lost 5 bases at V and 8 bases at J; junction bases unmatched: 7. Germline V CDR1 and CDR2: MNHNS, SASEGT. The CDR3 nucleotides read TGTGCCAGCAGTCGCAGCGGGAGTGTAGGGGAGCTGTTTTTT. Protein product: CASSRSGSVGELFF.

This sequence joins TRBV6-2 or TRBV6-3 and TRBJ1-2; D unresolved. Trimming removed 5 bases at V and 5 bases at J, with 12 bases between. The CDR3 is 13 amino acids. Germline values: CDR1 MNHEY, CDR2 SVGEGT. The CDR3 bases are TGTGCCAGCAGTCAAGGAAGTAATTATGGCTACACCTTC. Protein sequence: CASSQGSNYGYTF.

This clonotype was seen repeatedly, ten times or more. The rearrangement links TRBV3-1 to TRBJ2-1; D might be TRBD2 (5 bases). The CDR3 runs 15 residues. V lost 0 bases, J lost 5 bases, and 11 bases lay in between. The germline V gene encodes CDR1 LGHDT and CDR2 YNNKEL (reference sequence). CDR3 residues: CASSQDAGQHNEQFF. CDR3 nucleotides: TGTGCCAGCAGCCAAGACGCGGGTCAACACAATGAGCAGTTCTTC.

This clonotype was recorded many times. J is TRBJ2-1 and V is TRBV12-5; maybe TRBD2 (5 bases). This CDR3 contains 18 residues. Germline V CDR1 and CDR2: LGHNT, FRNRAP. V shed 2 bases and J shed 0 bases, with 17 bases lying between them. CDR3 DNA: TGTGCTAGTGGTTTGATACTATCTAGCTCCTACTCCTACAATGAGCAGTTCTTC. It encodes CASGLILSSSYSYNEQFF.

The rearrangement uses TRBV6-1 and TRBJ2-7; 7 nucleotides agree with TRBD2. The CDR3 loop spans 13 amino acids. V gave up 5 bases and J gave up 3 bases; unmatched junction bases: 4. Per the germline V gene, CDR1 is MNHNS and CDR2 is SASEGT. The CDR3 region is CASSRGEGYEQYF. The CDR3 nucleotides read TGTGCCAGCAGTCGGGGGGAAGGCTACGAGCAGTACTTC.

The chain has TRBV6-1 and TRBJ2-1; possibly TRBD2 for D (5 bases). The J call may be mistaken, given a closer DNA end match to TRBJ2-7. The CDR3 spans 14 residues. The germline V gene has CDR1 MNHNS and CDR2 SASEGT. In nucleotides, the CDR3 is TGTGCTAGCTCCTGGGCGGGCCCTTGGAATGAGCAGTACTTC. Protein sequence: CASSWAGPWNEQYF.

This clonotype was recorded many times. V is TRBV12-5 and J is TRBJ1-1; D ambiguous. The CDR3 runs to 12 residues. V was clipped by 6 bases and J by 1 base, with 6 bases between them. From germline, CDR1 is LGHNT and CDR2 FRNRAP. The CDR3 here is CASGRGNTEAFF. CDR3 coding DNA: TGTGCTAGTGGACGAGGGAACACTGAAGCTTTCTTT.

This clonotype turned up a few times. V and J are TRBV6-1 and TRBJ1-1; no definite D call. The CDR3 consists of 14 residues. V was cut by 7 bases and J by 1 base, with 13 bases left in between. The germline gives CDR1 MNHNS, CDR2 SASEGT. The CDR3, as DNA: TGTGCCAGCAATATACGGGGTCAGAACACTGAAGCTTTCTTT. Encoded protein: CASNIRGQNTEAFF.

This clonotype was detected ten times or more. The chain links TRBV29-1 to TRBJ2-3; TRBD2 matches at 8 bases. CDR1 is SQVTM and CDR2 is ANQGSEA in the germline V gene. The CDR3 length is 18 residues. Unmatched junction bases numbered 12, after V lost 1 base and J lost 0 bases. The CDR3 is CSVEGPNFSGTSTDTQYF. In DNA, the CDR3 is TGCAGCGTTGAAGGCCCGAATTTTAGCGGGACTAGCACAGATACGCAGTATTTT.

The table lists this clonotype with many counts. Here the CDR3 DNA reads TGTGCCAGCAGAAACAGGGAAGGTCAGCCCCAGCATTTT. Its protein product is CASRNREGQPQHF. This sequence joins TRBV2 and TRBJ1-5; maybe TRBD1 (6 bases). This CDR3 has 13 amino acids. Germline V gene data show CDR1 as SNHLY and CDR2 as FYNNEI. V lost 6 bases to trimming and J lost 6 bases, with 12 bases between them.

This clonotype was seen a handful of times. The V and J genes are TRBV6-1 and TRBJ2-2; TRBD1 matches 7 bases. CDR1 MNHNS and CDR2 SASEGT come from the germline V gene. This CDR3 contains 13 residues. Trimming at V came to 10 bases and at J to 4 bases, leaving 6 bases not matched to a gene. This CDR3 is CAIRDRVTGELFF. CDR3 bases: TGTGCCATCCGAGACAGGGTCACCGGGGAGCTGTTTTTT.